These 4 T cell receptor beta chains were sequenced from one sample in a study of blood T cell repertoires in COVID-19. Some clones are missing from TCRdb's copy, which holds only in-frame ones; the method was immunoSEQ multiplex PCR. This table holds hundreds of thousands of clones, 70% to 90% found once. The sample taken for sequencing was peripheral blood. Receptor source: a woman in her fifties or sixties with COVID-19, enrolled during active disease.

This clone has a single count. The chain uses TRBV9 and TRBJ2-2; maybe TRBD2 (5 bases). The CDR3 loop spans 12 amino acids. Germline V gives CDR1 SGDLS, CDR2 YYNGEE. Trimming removed 2 bases from V and 7 bases from J, with 6 bases in between. Here the CDR3 reads CASSVEGGELFF. Written as DNA, the CDR3 is TGTGCCAGCAGCGTTGAGGGCGGGGAGCTGTTTTTT.

V and J are TRBV10-2 and TRBJ1-5; a weak D match, TRBD1 (5 bases). The CDR3 covers 15 residues. Trimming stripped 2 bases from V and 0 bases from J, with 8 bases between. Germline lookup yields CDR1 WSHSY and CDR2 SAAADI. The CDR3 bases are TGCGCCAGCAGTGAGGAACAGGATAGCAATCAGCCCCAGCATTTT. Protein: CASSEEQDSNQPQHF.

Only one count was recorded for this clone. The rearrangement joins TRBV29-1 to TRBJ1-3; D possibly corresponds to TRBD1 (5 bases). CDR3 length equals 13 residues. The germline CDR1 and CDR2 sequences are SQVTM and ANQGSEA. Trimming removed 4 bases from V and 2 bases from J, with 9 bases in between. CDR3 loop: CSVVAGTGNTIYF. The CDR3 DNA sequence: TGCAGCGTTGTAGCAGGGACTGGAAACACCATATATTTT.

This chain joins TRBV19 and TRBJ2-7, with 11 bases identical to TRBD2. V trimming: 6 bases; J trimming: 0 bases; junction bases outside the gene matches: 7. The CDR3 runs 16 residues. Germline V CDR1 and CDR2: LNHDA, SQIVND (reference sequence). CDR3 in DNA: TGTGCCAGTAGCTACAGACTAGCGGGGATCTCCTACGAGCAGTACTTC. It translates to CASSYRLAGISYEQYF.